The clone carrying this TCR beta chain was observed once. The antigen is not known. The record originates from a study of memory CD4+ T cells and cytomegalovirus serostatus. Study-wide points: CD4+ memory repertoires contained about 40% of the roughly 160 reported CMV TCRbeta sequences. Suggested: most of the CMV-linked TCR signature lies in CD4+ memory cells.

Assay used: immunoSEQ multiplex PCR; TCRdb lists only in-frame clones, some missing. The table lists 84,000 or so clones, 80% of them singletons, with roughly 0.85% in the top ten. V was trimmed by 5 bases and J by 8 bases, leaving 12 bases between them. The CDR3 extends over 13 amino acids. CDR1 and CDR2 (germline): SGHTA, FQGNSA. The sort gate was single viable CD3+CD4+CD8-CD45RO+ cells for memory CD4+ T cells. The V and J genes are TRBV7-2 and TRBJ1-4, with D unclear. The clonotype originates from an adult in good health and CMV-seronegative. The sequenced sample was memory CD4+ T cells from blood. In DNA, the CDR3 is TGTGCCAGCAGCCCACTAGGAGAGGAAAAACTGTTTTTT. Translated: CASSPLGEEKLFF.